The rows below give T cell receptor beta chains drawn from one sample of a study of cytomegalovirus exposure and HLA in healthy donors. Measured with immunoSEQ multiplex PCR; TCRdb has only the in-frame clones, and not every one. This table holds more than 150,000 clones, over 80% found once. Source material: PBMCs. The receptor set was obtained from a woman between 18 and 29 years old in good health and CMV-seronegative. Each CDR3 is given with its conserved first and last residue. Fields, in order: D gene, clone size, J gene, V gene, CDR3 protein, CDR3 DNA. D genes are given only for firm matches. Rows may omit the clone size; those that give it use once, few, many or a size class.

>TRBD2|-|TRBJ2-3|TRBV7-8
CASSILAGGEYF
TGTGCCAGCAGTATACTAGCGGGGGGGGAGTATTTT
>-|once|TRBJ2-3|TRBV27
CASSSLGSSRSQYF
TGTGCCAGCAGTTCCCTAGGGTCTAGCCGGTCGCAGTATTTT
>-|-|TRBJ2-5|TRBV18
CASSPPPPSTQYF
TGTGCCAGCTCACCACCTCCTCCCTCGACCCAGTACTTC
>TRBD2|once|TRBJ2-1|TRBV2
CASSDSGSSYNEQFF
TGTGCCAGCAGCGATAGCGGGAGCTCCTACAATGAGCAGTTCTTC
>TRBD1|few|TRBJ1-1|TRBV25-1
CASSDLDRGQAFF
TGTGCCAGCAGTGATCTCGACAGGGGGCAAGCTTTCTTT
>-|-|TRBJ2-1|TRBV11-2
CASSLAGSSYNEQFF
TGTGCCAGCAGCTTGGCAGGTAGCTCCTACAATGAGCAGTTCTTC
>-|-|TRBJ1-3|TRBV25-1
CASSKLLVGGDTIYF
TGTGCCAGCTCAAAGCTATTAGTAGGAGGAGACACCATATATTTT
>-|-|TRBJ1-5|TRBV6-6
CASSFRGGGNQPQHF
TGTGCCAGCAGCTTTAGGGGAGGGGGCAATCAGCCCCAGCATTTT
>-|-|TRBJ1-1|TRBV18
CASSPGVIANTEAFF
TGTGCCAGCTCACCAGGAGTGATCGCAAACACTGAAGCTTTCTTT
>-|few|TRBJ1-2|TRBV25-1
CASMQQSNYGYTF
TGTGCCAGCATGCAACAAAGTAACTATGGCTACACCTTC
>TRBD1|-|TRBJ1-5|TRBV2
CASSEEGQANQPQHF
TGTGCCAGCAGTGAAGAGGGACAGGCAAATCAGCCCCAGCATTTT
>-|-|TRBJ2-5|TRBV5-1
CASSLYGVGEQYF
TGCGCCAGCAGCTTGTACGGGGTTGGGGAGCAGTACTTC
>-|-|TRBJ1-2|TRBV9
CASSVGETAIGGYTF
TGTGCCAGCAGCGTAGGCGAGACAGCTATCGGGGGCTACACCTTC
>TRBD2|-|TRBJ2-1|TRBV10-2
CASSGGGNEQFF
TGCGCCAGCAGCGGGGGGGGCAATGAGCAGTTCTTC
>-|-|TRBJ2-1|TRBV5-6
CASSLPGEQFF
TGTGCCAGCAGCTTACCCGGGGAGCAGTTCTTC
>TRBD1|-|TRBJ2-7|TRBV19
CASSIAGTGGYEQYF
TGTGCCAGTAGTATAGCCGGGACAGGGGGCTACGAGCAGTACTTC
>-|-|TRBJ2-5|TRBV25-1
CASSERRNIVQETQYF
TGTGCCAGCAGTGAGCGGAGGAACATAGTACAAGAGACCCAGTACTTC
>TRBD1|-|TRBJ1-2|TRBV30
CACDRDRGESGYTF
TGTGCCTGTGACCGGGACAGGGGAGAGAGTGGCTACACCTTC
>-|-|TRBJ1-1|TRBV7-9
CSSSFQGTEAFF
TGTTCCAGCAGCTTCCAGGGGACTGAAGCTTTCTTT
>TRBD2|-|TRBJ2-2|TRBV28
CASSSTFRLAGAGELFF
TGTGCCAGCAGTTCCACCTTTCGACTAGCGGGGGCCGGGGAGCTGTTTTTT
>-|few|TRBJ2-2|TRBV5-1
CASSWAVGRTGELFF
TGCGCCAGCAGTTGGGCCGTGGGGCGCACCGGGGAGCTGTTTTTT
>TRBD1|few|TRBJ1-5|TRBV28
CASSSTGGVQPQHF
TGTGCCAGCAGTTCGACAGGGGGTGTTCAGCCCCAGCATTTT
>-|once|TRBJ2-7|TRBV21-1
CASSKSDRFHEQYF
TGTGCCAGCAGCAAAAGCGACAGGTTCCACGAGCAGTACTTC
>-|-|TRBJ1-2|TRBV19
CASTRGGVGSYGYTF
TGTGCCAGTACCAGGGGAGGGGTAGGAAGCTATGGCTACACCTTC
>-|-|TRBJ2-5|TRBV11-2
CASRGGKETQYF
TGTGCCAGCAGGGGGGGAAAAGAGACCCAGTACTTC
>TRBD1|-|TRBJ1-2|TRBV5-1
CASSLGQGARGYTF
TGCGCCAGCAGCTTGGGGCAGGGGGCGCGAGGCTACACCTTC
>TRBD2|-|TRBJ2-5|TRBV2
CASSQQAGRQETQYF
TGTGCCAGCAGTCAGCAAGCGGGGCGCCAAGAGACCCAGTACTTC
>TRBD1|-|TRBJ1-4|TRBV7-2
CASSLVQGRNEKLFF
TGTGCCAGCAGCCTGGTACAGGGGAGGAATGAAAAACTGTTTTTT
>-|-|TRBJ1-1|TRBV18
CASSLGRNTEAFF
TGTGCCAGCTCCCTAGGGAGGAACACTGAAGCTTTCTTT
>-|-|TRBJ1-1|TRBV19
CASSIVQGSAEAFF
TGTGCCAGTAGTATAGTTCAGGGTTCGGCTGAAGCTTTCTTT
>-|-|TRBJ2-1|TRBV10-1
CASSESATGSYNEQFF
TGCGCCAGCAGTGAGTCCGCCACGGGGTCCTACAATGAGCAGTTCTTC
>-|-|TRBJ2-3|TRBV6-5
CASSWEVLSRTDTQYF
TGTGCCAGCAGTTGGGAGGTCCTATCGCGGACAGATACGCAGTATTTT
>TRBD1|-|TRBJ1-4|TRBV15
CATSSGQGTNEKLFF
TGTGCCACCAGCAGCGGACAGGGAACTAATGAAAAACTGTTTTTT
>-|-|TRBJ1-2|TRBV7-2
CASSRQGTTNYGYTF
TGTGCCAGCAGCCGTCAGGGAACTACTAACTATGGCTACACCTTC
>-|-|TRBJ2-6|TRBV4-1
CASSHGPPGGTSGANVLTF
TGCGCCAGCAGCCATGGTCCCCCAGGGGGGACCTCTGGGGCCAACGTCCTGACTTTC
>TRBD1|-|TRBJ2-1|TRBV19
CASSTRYGTGVHEQFF
TGTGCCAGTAGTACCAGATACGGGACAGGGGTTCATGAGCAGTTCTTC
>-|-|TRBJ2-5|TRBV28
CASSFFYSFLDKAGLQETQYF
TGTGCCAGCAGTTTCTTTTATTCGTTTCTCGACAAAGCAGGGCTTCAAGAGACCCAGTACTTC
>-|-|TRBJ1-4|TRBV5-4
CASSPGGGREKLFF
TGTGCCAGCAGCCCGGGAGGGGGTCGTGAAAAACTGTTTTTT
>TRBD1|-|TRBJ1-6|TRBV2
CASSQDRDPSPLHF
TGTGCCAGCAGTCAAGACAGGGACCCTTCACCCCTCCACTTT
>-|-|TRBJ1-1|TRBV2
CASRDSETEAFF
TGTGCCAGCAGGGACAGCGAGACTGAAGCTTTCTTT
>-|few|TRBJ1-2|TRBV19
CASSIRGGANYGYTF
TGTGCCAGTAGTATACGTGGAGGGGCTAACTATGGCTACACCTTC
>-|-|TRBJ1-5|TRBV6-5
CASSSGNNQPQHF
TGTGCCAGCAGTTCCGGGAACAATCAGCCCCAGCATTTT
>TRBD2|-|TRBJ2-3|TRBV4-2
CASSQVERGGTDTQYF
TGTGCCAGCAGCCAAGTGGAGCGGGGGGGCACAGATACGCAGTATTTT
>-|few|TRBJ1-1|TRBV5-8
CASSLDVTGTEAFF
TGTGCCAGCAGCCTGGACGTGACGGGGACTGAAGCTTTCTTT
>TRBD2|-|TRBJ2-3|TRBV6-1
CASSEEGGSGGTDTQYF
TGTGCCAGCAGTGAAGAAGGCGGTAGCGGGGGCACAGATACGCAGTATTTT
>TRBD1|-|TRBJ2-7|TRBV9
CASSVGQGGTYEQYF
TGTGCCAGCAGCGTAGGACAGGGGGGGACCTACGAGCAGTACTTC
>TRBD1|-|TRBJ1-5|TRBV4-2
CASSLDRDQPQHF
TGTGCCAGCAGCCTCGACAGGGATCAGCCCCAGCATTTT
>-|-|TRBJ1-1|TRBV6-5
CASSYALRGLAEAFF
TGTGCCAGCAGTTACGCTCTCAGGGGTCTGGCTGAAGCTTTCTTT
>TRBD1|-|TRBJ2-3|TRBV6-4
CASSATGGLLGTQYF
TGTGCCAGCAGTGCTACAGGGGGGTTATTAGGTACGCAGTATTTT